The following is a T cell receptor (beta chain) sequence with its context. Its target is not known. This sample stems from a study of OX40 agonist ivuxolimab in advanced cancers. Study as a whole: Previous treatment with anti-PD-1, anti-PD-L1 or anti-CTLA-4 therapy was allowed; 40% had received some. General study points: Among T cells, CD8+ cells averaged more expanded clones than CD4+ cells. The study found among the lowest clonal expansion in partial responders at 0.1-3.0 mg/kg.

The table came from immunoSEQ multiplex PCR; TCRdb's copy has only in-frame clones and leaves some out. Among tens of thousands of clones listed, around four fifths were seen once. Germline CDR1 reads SGHRS; CDR2 reads YFSETQ. The CDR3 contains 16 residues. The ends were cut back, 0 bases at V and 7 bases at J, with 17 bases in the middle. This sequence originates from an adult with an advanced solid tumor such as melanoma, head and neck, liver or kidney cancer. Material: CD4+ or CD8+ T cells sorted from blood, obtained in a trial of the OX40 agonist ivuxolimab. The gene calls are TRBV5-1 and TRBJ2-1; D is possibly TRBD1 (8 bases). Here the CDR3 reads CASSLALTGGGNEQFF. The CDR3 coding sequence is TGCGCCAGCAGCTTGGCGCTCACAGGGGGAGGGAATGAGCAGTTCTTC.